These 20 T cell receptor beta chains were all obtained from the same sample, sequenced in a study of identical twins. TCRdb independently ran MiXCR on the 5' RACE reads; one entry per CDR3 protein. The sample shows around 960,000 distinct CDR3 sequences, 9% to 15% of them seen only once. This sample was also put to use in a study of yellow fever vaccine responses in identical twins.

The sequenced sample was PBMCs. These receptors were taken from a woman aged 18-29 years in good health.

The V call is TRBV7-6, the J call TRBJ2-3; 7 bases agree with TRBD1. After removal of 0 bases from V and 2 bases from J, the junction contained 5 bases not matched to a gene. Germline V lookup: CDR1 SGHVS, CDR2 FNYEAQ. The CDR3 is 16 residues long. The CDR3 loop reads CASSLAGTVYTDTQYF. CDR3 DNA: TGTGCCAGCAGCTTAGCGGGGACAGTGTACACAGATACGCAGTATTTT.

V gene TRBV20-1 combines with J gene TRBJ1-4; D remains ambiguous. The germline gives CDR1 DFQATT, CDR2 SNEGSKA (reference sequence). Trimming took 0 bases from V and 13 from J, leaving 15 bases between them. The CDR3 has 13 residues. CDR3 DNA sequence: TGCAGTGCTAGAGATCTCCGAGGATCTTCACTGTTTTTT. Translated: CSARDLRGSSLFF.

This clonotype has a count of ten or more. The chain has TRBV7-6 and TRBJ2-7; 7 bases align to TRBD2. The CDR3 has 14 residues. Trimming removed 2 bases from V and 5 bases from J; junction bases left unmatched: 6. Per germline, CDR1 SGHVS and CDR2 FNYEAQ. The CDR3 here is CASSLWGGADEQYF. The DNA of the CDR3 is TGTGCCAGCAGCTTATGGGGGGGAGCGGACGAGCAGTACTTC. Full variable domain (missing parts from reference TRBV7-6 and TRBJ2-7): GAGVSQSPRYKVTKRGQDVALRCDPISGHVSLYWYRQALGQGPEFLTYFNYEAQQDKSGLPNDRFSAERPEGSISTLTIQRTEQRDSAMYRCASSLWGGADEQYFGPGTRLTVT.

The genes are TRBV20-1 and TRBJ2-2; TRBD2 is a possible D gene (5 bases). The germline CDR1 and CDR2 sequences are DFQATT and SNEGSKA (reference sequence). This CDR3 is built from 15 residues. V was clipped by 0 bases and J by 2 bases, with 10 bases between them. The CDR3 DNA reads as TGCAGTGCTAGAGATCCTACTAGAAACACCGGGGAGCTGTTTTTT. Its protein is CSARDPTRNTGELFF.

This clonotype has only a few counts. This chain joins TRBV9 and TRBJ2-5; D perhaps matches TRBD2 (5 bases). Germline CDR1 is SGDLS and CDR2 is YYNGEE. There are 14 residues in the CDR3. Between the trimmed V and J ends, which lost 0 bases and 2 bases, there was a span of 8 bases. In nucleotides, the CDR3 is TGTGCCAGCAGCGTAGCTACGGGACAAGAGACCCAGTACTTC. Its protein is CASSVATGQETQYF.

This sequence joins TRBV29-1 and TRBJ2-7; TRBD2 matches at 14 bases. The CDR3 has 14 amino acids. Per the germline V gene, CDR1 is SQVTM and CDR2 is ANQGSEA. Trimming at V came to 3 bases and at J to 5 bases, leaving 3 bases not matched to a gene. This CDR3 is CSVEEGLAGDEQYF. Here the CDR3 DNA reads TGCAGCGTTGAGGAGGGACTAGCGGGAGACGAGCAGTACTTC.

This clonotype was seen a few times. The J gene is TRBJ2-5, the V gene TRBV4-2; perhaps TRBD2 as D (5 bases). Germline CDR1 reads LGHNA; CDR2 reads YNFKEQ. The CDR3 totals 16 residues. V was pared by 1 base and J by 3 bases, with 15 bases between. CDR3 sequence: CASSQGGLPPKETQYF. CDR3 bases: TGTGCCAGCAGCCAAGGAGGACTCCCGCCCAAAGAGACCCAGTACTTC.

This clonotype was seen a handful of times. The CDR3 DNA is TGTGCCAGCAGTGAAGAGGGCTTGAACACCGGGGAGCTGTTTTTT. As protein: CASSEEGLNTGELFF. This sequence joins TRBV2 and TRBJ2-2; D is unclear. Germline loops: CDR1 SNHLY, CDR2 FYNNEI. The CDR3 has 15 amino acids. V lost 1 base and J 1 base, leaving 7 bases between the germline ends.

The rearrangement uses TRBV7-8 and TRBJ1-5, with no clear D. The germline V gene has CDR1 SGHVS and CDR2 FQNEAQ. Deletions cut 1 base from V and 4 bases from J, with 8 bases between. The CDR3 length is 14 residues. CDR3 sequence: CASSLDAHNQPQHF. In DNA, the CDR3 is TGTGCCAGCAGCTTAGATGCGCATAATCAGCCCCAGCATTTT.

This clonotype has a handful of counts. The chain employs TRBV19 and TRBJ2-1; D is possibly TRBD1 (5 bases). Per the germline V gene, CDR1 is LNHDA and CDR2 is SQIVND (reference sequence). V lost 3 bases and J lost 7, with 13 bases in between. The length of the CDR3 is 14 residues. CDR3 coding DNA: TGTGCCAGTAGTATGGTTGCAGGGCCGAATGAGCAGTTCTTC. This codes for CASSMVAGPNEQFF.

In this sample, this clonotype turned up many times. J is TRBJ2-1 and V is TRBV24-1, with TRBD1 matching over 10 bases. With V trimmed by 9 bases and J by 7 bases, 11 bases remained unmatched. This CDR3 comprises 15 residues. Germline CDR1 is KGHDR and CDR2 is SFDVKD. The CDR3 DNA follows: TGTGCCACCTCCCTTCCGGGACAGGGGATTAATGAGCAGTTCTTC. Amino acids: CATSLPGQGINEQFF.

This clonotype was picked up a small number of times. The gene calls are TRBV6-5 and TRBJ2-1; 8 nucleotides match TRBD2. The germline CDR1 and CDR2 sequences are MNHEY and SVGAGI. V shed 3 bases and J 3 bases; nucleotides not matched to a gene: 16. The CDR3 covers 19 residues. The CDR3 nucleotides read TGTGCCAGCAGTTATGCGGGGGGTCTAGATTTCGCGGTCTACAATGAGCAGTTCTTC. Residues: CASSYAGGLDFAVYNEQFF.

The chain joins TRBV20-1 to TRBJ2-7; D ambiguous. CDR1 and CDR2 from the germline V gene are DFQATT and SNEGSKA (reference sequence). This CDR3 contains 13 residues. Trimming took 2 bases from V and 4 from J, leaving 12 bases between them. For the CDR3, the DNA is TGCAGTGCTAGACGCATTGACGAGTACGAGCAGTACTTC. Its translation: CSARRIDEYEQYF.

V and J are TRBV3-1 and TRBJ2-2; 8 bases align to TRBD1. The CDR3 is made up of 15 amino acids. V was pared by 1 base and J by 6 bases, with 4 bases of the junction left unmatched. Germline V gives CDR1 LGHDT, CDR2 YNNKEL (reference sequence). CDR3 DNA sequence: TGTGCCAGCAGCCAAGGTGACAGGGGCGCCGGGGAGCTGTTTTTT. It translates to CASSQGDRGAGELFF.

This chain uses TRBV11-2 with TRBJ1-1, with a tentative D call TRBD1 (5 bases). The CDR3 sequence is 14 residues long. Germline V gene lookup returns CDR1 SGHAT and CDR2 FQNNGV. Trimming removed 7 bases at V and 6 bases at J, with 18 bases between. CDR3 amino acids: CASTVGDLGAEAFF. CDR3 coding DNA: TGTGCCAGCACCGTGGGGGACTTAGGAGCTGAAGCTTTCTTT.

The chain recombines TRBV20-1 with TRBJ2-5, with TRBD2 matching 8 bases. The V gene end was trimmed by 0 bases and the J gene end by 1 base; junction bases not matched to a gene: 10. This CDR3 contains 17 residues. Germline values: CDR1 DFQATT, CDR2 SNEGSKA (reference sequence). The chain's CDR3 is CSARDPLVRGVQETQYF. In DNA form, the CDR3 reads TGCAGTGCTAGAGACCCTCTGGTGCGGGGGGTCCAAGAGACCCAGTACTTC.

This clonotype was seen only a few times. The chain uses TRBV20-1 and TRBJ1-1; 8 bases align to TRBD1. The CDR3 has 12 residues. V lost 3 bases to trimming and J lost 6 bases; unmatched junction nucleotides: 3. Germline assignment: CDR1 DFQATT and CDR2 SNEGSKA (reference sequence). DNA of the CDR3: TGCAGTGCTAGTGGGACAGGCCCTGAAGCTTTCTTT. Translation gives CSASGTGPEAFF.

The CDR3 sequence: CASSPGQAYSGANVLTF. The CDR3 DNA reads as TGTGCCAGCAGCCCGGGACAGGCCTACTCTGGGGCCAACGTCCTGACTTTC. V and J are TRBV28 and TRBJ2-6; 8 bases map to TRBD1. Losses at the gene ends were 6 bases for V and 0 bases for J; bases not matched to a gene: 7. The CDR3 loop spans 17 amino acids. Germline assignment: CDR1 MDHEN and CDR2 SYDVKM.

The chain recombines TRBV6-4 with TRBJ2-2; 8 nucleotides line up with TRBD1. With V trimmed by 0 bases and J by 5 bases, 5 bases remained unmatched. Germline-derived CDR1 and CDR2 are MRHNA and SNTAGT. The CDR3 runs 16 residues. The CDR3 DNA sequence: TGTGCCAGCAGTGACTCTTTGGGGGACAGGACCGGGGAGCTGTTTTTT. This translates into CASSDSLGDRTGELFF.

In this sample, this clonotype turned up many times. The V call is TRBV9, the J call TRBJ2-1; D might be TRBD2 (5 bases). The CDR3 sequence is 13 residues long. V was pared by 4 bases and J by 6 bases, with 11 bases between. The germline CDR1 and CDR2 sequences are SGDLS and YYNGEE. CDR3: CASSPPAGNEQFF. The CDR3 nucleotides are TGTGCCAGCAGCCCCCCCGCGGGCAATGAGCAGTTCTTC.